The entry that follows covers one T cell receptor beta chain sequence. Its antigen remains unidentified. The sample comes from a study of T cell repertoires in cytomegalovirus infection. About the research overall: Both recently identified HLA-C-restricted and well-studied HLA-B-restricted CMV epitopes were used in the study. Indications came from public TCR beta signatures; they pointed to CMV infection and to a matching HLA type.

Overall study findings and caveats: HLA-C-restricted, CMV-specific TCR beta clonotypes were dominant ex vivo.

TCRdb re-called the reads with MiXCR, one entry per CDR3 protein. Of 250,000 to 300,000 distinct CDR3 sequences in the sample, 20% to 25% were seen once. The material was cultured PBMCs, obtained from culture after CMV antigen stimulation. The receptor was isolated from a human donor in good health (CMV status not recorded). Some clones in this sample may be carry-over from other donors' samples.

In DNA, the CDR3 is TGTGCCACCAGTGATACCCCGGGACAAACGCTAGAGACCCAGTACTTC. Residues: CATSDTPGQTLETQYF. This chain uses TRBV24-1 with TRBJ2-5, with D possibly being TRBD1 (6 bases). The germline CDR1 and CDR2 sequences are KGHDR and SFDVKD. Trimming pared 3 bases from V and 4 bases from J, leaving 17 bases between. The CDR3 is 16 residues long.